The clone carrying this T cell receptor (beta chain) was detected a few times. Its specificity is not known. These data are taken from a study of T cells after yellow fever vaccination. Overall study findings and caveats: After the booster, roughly 96% of CD4 and roughly nine tenths of CD8 primary-response clones were re-detected. Some clonotypes, a small share, were shared between CD4 and CD8 compartments.

Per germline, CDR1 SGHRS and CDR2 YFSETQ. The ends lost 3 bases at V and 8 bases at J; junction bases unmatched: 13. The CDR3 totals 16 residues. The 5'RACE template-switching step produced TCR cDNA and added a universal primer site and UMIs. Each CDR3 protein is one row after TCRdb ran MiXCR on the 5' RACE reads. Among nearly 350,000 distinct CDR3 sequences listed, approximately 8% were seen once. The chain joins TRBV5-1 to TRBJ1-4; TRBD1 matches at 7 bases. The receptor was isolated from a man between 18 and 29 years old who received the YFV17D yellow fever vaccine. Sequenced here: PBMCs, sampled approximately 47 days after the first yellow fever vaccination. As DNA, the CDR3 is TGCGCCAGCAGCTGGGGGGTGACAGGGAAGTCCGAAAAACTGTTTTTT. Residues: CASSWGVTGKSEKLFF.